The entry below gives a single TCR beta chain sequence along with its context. This clonotype came up a few times. The target of this receptor is not known. No much larger clonotype is one base removed from it; base qualities were not supplied. cDNA synthesis used template-switch 5'RACE with a primer carrying a 10-nucleotide random unique molecular identifier tagging each TCR transcript. Each sequencing run produced over 180 million TCR-beta sequences covering 15-18 subjects. The RNeasy kit was used for extraction of total RNA. The KAPA Real-time Library Amplification kit was used to amplify TCR-beta VDJ regions with primers targeting the TCR constant region and the 5'RACE anchor. A first PCR added sample indexes and Illumina adaptors, and a second PCR then raised library yield. The roughly 650 bp TCR product was size-selected on a 2% E-gel SizeSelection system after Ampure bead purification. Library quality was checked on a Bioanalyzer, concentration was measured with Qubit, and libraries were quantified with the Kapa Library Quantification kit before pooling. An Illumina HiSeq 2500 sequenced the libraries paired-end 2 x 150 bp. To increase sequence diversity, about 24-32% phiX was spiked into each library pool. The paper's data handling went like this. Quality-filtered reads were processed with the UMI-based MiGEC pipeline, and over 90% of raw TCR sequences were removed by the MiGEC pipeline during error correction. VDJ genes were aligned to IMGT germline references, and clonotypes were defined by unique CDR3 amino acid sequence plus V-J genes. Clonal expansion, Shannon diversity, and CDR3 relatedness (CalcPairwiseDistances, ClusterSamples) were evaluated with VDJtools, and phylogenetic trees were built with CLCbio workbench. Using coefficient-of-variation modelling across technical triplicates, the study counted a clone as expanded if it had at least 8 unique UMIs. TCRdb reworked the public reads: Q25 trimming with fastp, MiXCR clone assembly, productive beta chains retained. Under each unique CDR3 protein, matching rows form one entry showing the most common genes and DNA. The V and J calls come from TCRdb's annotation, not from the publication. This sample is represented by tens of thousands of distinct CDR3 sequences; around 13% of them were singletons. Roughly 4.5% of the sample goes to the ten largest clones.

The record originates from a study of neurological immune-mediated disorders (dated by TCRdb to between 2018 and 2021). General notes on the study: Peripheral blood TCR-beta repertoires from HTLV-I-associated myelopathy (HAM/TSP) patients, multiple sclerosis patients and healthy controls were compared by UMI-based sequencing. Longitudinal samples, technical triplicates and paired sorted CD4+ and CD8+ T-cell subsets, alongside PBMC samples, were included among the roughly 100 TCR-beta libraries. Longitudinal HAM/TSP and healthy donors were sampled at 3 time-points each (about 3-45 month intervals). The cohort was made up of 68 subjects, consisting of roughly 14 HAM/TSP patients, roughly 35 multiple sclerosis patients and 20 or so healthy controls.

In light of the paper, this sample's time point label describes: longitudinal time-point 1 (baseline). For unsorted PBMC libraries, 2 million PBMCs were used after storage in RNAlater at -80 degrees C until RNA extraction. Peripheral blood was subjected to Ficoll-Hypaque density gradient centrifugation to isolate PBMCs, which were then cryopreserved in liquid nitrogen. Results the study describes overall, beyond this receptor: The highest TCR clonal expansion was observed in HAM/TSP patients, whereas the lowest was observed in MS patients, even when compared with healthy controls. Across subjects, expanded clones never shared an identical CDR3 amino acid sequence, which suggests that the TCR-beta repertoires in every group were private.

The CDR3 holds 14 amino acids from the cysteine to the phenylalanine. The CDR3 DNA has 42 bases and is translated from base 1. CDR1 and CDR2 (SGHTA, FQGTGA) derive from the germline V gene. Trimming takes 5 bases off V and 6 bases off J; junction bases not matched to a gene: 5. The source is a female donor with HTLV-1-associated myelopathy (HAM/TSP). The receptor chain draws on TRBV7-3 and TRBJ2-2, with 8 bases in between that match TRBD1. Sequences were obtained from PBMCs. CDR3 loop: CASSVDREAGELFF. Read as DNA, the sequence is TGTGCCAGCAGCGTGGACAGGGAAGCCGGGGAGCTGTTTTTT.